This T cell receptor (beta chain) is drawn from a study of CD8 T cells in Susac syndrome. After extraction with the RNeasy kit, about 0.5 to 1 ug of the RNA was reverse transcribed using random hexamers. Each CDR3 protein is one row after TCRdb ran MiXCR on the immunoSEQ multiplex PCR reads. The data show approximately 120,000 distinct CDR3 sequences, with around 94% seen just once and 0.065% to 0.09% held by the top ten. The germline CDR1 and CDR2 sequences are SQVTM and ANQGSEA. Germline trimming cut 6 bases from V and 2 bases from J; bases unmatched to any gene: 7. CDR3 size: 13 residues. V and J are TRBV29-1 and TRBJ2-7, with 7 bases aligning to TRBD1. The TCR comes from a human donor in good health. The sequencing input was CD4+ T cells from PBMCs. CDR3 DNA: TGCAGCGTCATCCGGGACAGAGCCTACGAGCAGTACTTC. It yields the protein CSVIRDRAYEQYF.